This is a list of T cell receptor beta chains from one sample in a study of T cells in localized non-small cell lung cancer. The table came from immunoSEQ multiplex PCR; TCRdb's copy has only in-frame clones and leaves some out. The sample has around 79,000 clones, around 80% seen once; the top ten hold roughly 21%. The source was PBMCs, collected before any cancer treatment. All receptors derive from a man aged 35-69 years with stage II squamous cell lung carcinoma. CDR3s include the opening cysteine and the closing phenylalanine or tryptophan. The D gene is left open where the match is weak. Size tells how often a clone was seen (once, few, many) or the class of an expanded clone, and some rows leave it out.

j_call clone_size v_call cdr3_length d_call cdr3_aa cdr3_nt
TRBJ1-5 NA TRBV19 13 NA CASSIDFYQPQHF TGTGCCAGTAGTATAGACTTCTATCAGCCCCAGCATTTT
TRBJ2-7 NA TRBV11-3 14 NA CASSTGEVSYEQYF TGTGCCAGCAGCACGGGAGAAGTTTCCTACGAGCAGTACTTC
TRBJ2-5 NA TRBV5-8 13 TRBD1 CASGTIGGETQYF TGTGCCAGCGGCACAATAGGGGGCGAGACCCAGTACTTC
TRBJ2-2 NA TRBV5-1 18 NA CASSLVGLTRLYGGELFF TGCGCCAGCAGCTTGGTTGGGCTGACCCGGCTATATGGCGGGGAGCTGTTTTTT
TRBJ2-3 NA TRBV19 14 TRBD2 CASTGGTSKDTQYF TGTGCCAGTACCGGTGGGACTAGCAAAGATACGCAGTATTTT
TRBJ2-1 NA TRBV7-3 16 TRBD2 CASSYDTSGSYNEQFF TGTGCCAGCAGCTACGACACTAGCGGGAGCTACAATGAGCAGTTCTTC
TRBJ2-3 NA TRBV2 14 NA CASRRGRGDDTQYF TGTGCCAGCAGGAGAGGGAGGGGGGACGATACGCAGTATTTT
TRBJ1-2 NA TRBV7-2 11 NA CASSSAYGYTF TGTGCCAGCAGTAGTGCCTATGGCTACACCTTC
TRBJ1-3 NA TRBV6-5 14 NA CAGSQAGIGNTIYF TGTGCCGGCAGTCAGGCAGGGATAGGAAACACCATATATTTT
TRBJ1-4 NA TRBV19 14 TRBD1 CASSTQAGGEKLFF TGTGCCAGTTCGACCCAGGCAGGGGGAGAAAAACTGTTTTTT
TRBJ1-6 NA TRBV19 15 TRBD1 CASSIKTGGLSPLHF TGTGCCAGTAGTATTAAGACAGGGGGCCTTTCACCCCTCCACTTT
TRBJ2-7 NA TRBV28 15 NA CASSFPRRAGNEQYF TGTGCCAGCAGTTTTCCTAGGAGGGCGGGCAACGAGCAGTACTTC
TRBJ2-7 NA TRBV7-7 15 TRBD1 CASSPVPGQGGEQYF TGTGCTAGCAGCCCAGTCCCGGGACAGGGGGGCGAGCAGTACTTC
TRBJ2-7 NA TRBV20-1 11 NA CSAHRITEQYF TGCAGTGCTCACAGGATCACCGAGCAGTACTTC
TRBJ1-1 NA TRBV30 16 NA CAWSVLGSGSHAEAFF TGTGCCTGGAGTGTACTCGGCAGCGGGAGCCACGCTGAAGCTTTCTTT
TRBJ2-4 NA TRBV7-9 17 NA CASSLAGEGQLKNIQYF TGTGCCAGCAGCTTAGCTGGGGAGGGACAGCTGAAAAACATTCAGTACTTC
TRBJ1-5 NA TRBV19 14 TRBD1 CASRTGASNQPQHF TGTGCCAGTAGGACAGGGGCGAGCAATCAGCCCCAGCATTTT
TRBJ2-1 NA TRBV9 16 NA CASSTFSGRKNNEQFF TGTGCCAGCAGCACATTTAGCGGACGAAAAAACAATGAGCAGTTCTTC
TRBJ1-6 NA TRBV5-5 15 NA CASSLEGGYNSPLHF TGTGCCAGCAGCTTGGAAGGGGGCTATAATTCACCCCTCCACTTT
TRBJ2-7 once TRBV5-8 15 TRBD2 CASSLRPSGTYEQYF TGTGCCAGCAGCTTGAGGCCTAGCGGGACGTACGAGCAGTACTTC
TRBJ2-5 few TRBV5-4 15 NA CASSLAGRGQETQYF TGTGCCAGCAGCTTGGCCGGTAGGGGCCAAGAGACCCAGTACTTC
TRBJ2-1 NA TRBV4-3 16 TRBD1 CASSQEAGTAYNEQFF TGCGCCAGCAGCCAAGAAGCAGGGACAGCCTACAATGAGCAGTTCTTC
TRBJ1-1 NA TRBV9 17 TRBD1 CASSVDPTGGANTEAFF TGTGCCAGCAGCGTAGACCCCACAGGGGGTGCTAACACTGAAGCTTTCTTT
TRBJ1-4 once TRBV18 15 NA CASSPVRQIDEKLFF TGTGCCAGCTCACCGGTGAGACAGATCGATGAAAAACTGTTTTTT
TRBJ2-5 NA TRBV25-1 14 NA CASSGFQGQETQYF TGTGCCAGCAGTGGTTTCCAGGGGCAAGAGACCCAGTACTTC
TRBJ1-2 few TRBV7-9 16 NA CASSYSRAGEDYGYTF TGTGCCAGCAGCTATTCCCGGGCAGGGGAGGACTATGGCTACACCTTC
TRBJ2-5 NA TRBV30 12 NA CACQGGSETQYF TGTGCCTGCCAAGGGGGTTCTGAGACCCAGTACTTC
TRBJ2-5 NA TRBV5-4 12 NA CASSLSSETQYF TGTGCCAGCAGCTTAAGCTCGGAGACCCAGTACTTC
TRBJ1-4 NA TRBV7-9 14 NA CASSSQGDGEKLFF TGTGCCAGCAGCTCCCAGGGAGACGGTGAAAAACTGTTTTTT
TRBJ2-3 NA TRBV18 15 NA CASSPTPTAPDTQYF TGTGCCAGCTCTCCTACCCCGACAGCGCCAGATACGCAGTATTTT
TRBJ2-2 NA TRBV28 17 TRBD2 CASSSFGAGGSTGELFF TGTGCCAGCAGTTCCTTTGGAGCGGGAGGTAGCACCGGGGAGCTGTTTTTT
TRBJ2-2 NA TRBV4-1 16 TRBD1 CASSPGQGTNTGELFF TGCGCCAGCAGCCCTGGACAGGGGACGAACACCGGGGAGCTGTTTTTT
TRBJ2-7 NA TRBV6-1 16 NA CASSENGWDSLYEQYF TGTGCCAGCAGTGAAAATGGGTGGGATTCGCTCTACGAGCAGTACTTC
TRBJ2-1 NA TRBV7-2 14 TRBD2 CASTSSGGAPEQFF TGTGCCAGCACCAGTAGCGGGGGGGCCCCTGAGCAGTTCTTC
TRBJ2-7 NA TRBV11-2 18 TRBD2 CASSLGRPDSGILNEQYF TGTGCCAGCAGCTTAGGACGGCCAGATAGCGGGATATTGAACGAGCAGTACTTC
TRBJ2-1 NA TRBV5-1 12 NA CASSYPADEQFF TGCGCCAGCAGCTACCCCGCGGATGAGCAGTTCTTC
TRBJ2-3 NA TRBV10-3 14 TRBD2 CAISGGEGTDTQYF TGTGCCATATCCGGGGGGGAGGGCACAGATACGCAGTATTTT
TRBJ2-2 NA TRBV7-2 19 TRBD2 CASSPRLAAGGFRTGELFF TGTGCCAGCAGCCCCCGTCTCGCTGCGGGAGGATTCCGCACCGGGGAGCTGTTTTTT
TRBJ2-5 NA TRBV5-1 14 NA CASSLAQPQETQYF TGCGCCAGCAGCTTGGCACAGCCCCAAGAGACCCAGTACTTC
TRBJ1-2 NA TRBV10-1 16 TRBD1 CASSESARDRGLGYTF TGCGCCAGCAGTGAATCTGCCCGGGACAGGGGGCTCGGCTACACCTTC
TRBJ2-7 NA TRBV28 14 NA CASSSTGHDLRGYF TGTGCCAGCAGTTCGACCGGACACGACCTACGTGGGTACTTC
TRBJ1-2 once TRBV5-1 14 NA CASSLEGISYGYTF TGCGCCAGCAGCTTGGAGGGTATAAGCTATGGCTACACCTTC
TRBJ2-1 NA TRBV30 10 NA CARGYNEQFF TGTGCCAGGGGATACAATGAGCAGTTCTTC